This record covers a single TCR beta chain. The treatment denotes: some 20 received Ad26.COV2.S at low or high dose, single or two shots; 5 received placebo; per-sample allocation not given. Specimens were obtained on day 63 following the first vaccine or placebo injection. Vaccination used an Ad26 vector expressing Wuhan-strain SARS-CoV-2 spike. The protocol was immunoSEQ multiplex PCR, while the TCRdb copy is restricted to in-frame clones and leaves out a portion. The sample includes hundreds of thousands of clones, around nine tenths of them seen just once. The data are from a study of Ad26.COV2.S vaccination and SARS-CoV-2 variants. On the study more broadly: Donor got 5x10^10 or 1x10^11 viral particles of Ad26.COV2.S.

The specimen comprised peripheral blood, sampled in a trial of Ad26.COV2.S vaccine versus placebo. This TCR derives from a person between 18 and 65 years old who received the Ad26.COV2.S COVID-19 vaccine or a placebo.

CDR3 in amino acids: CASRLGTEAFF. The CDR3 DNA is TGTGCCAGCCGCCTCGGGACTGAAGCTTTCTTT. The chain has TRBV12-3 or TRBV12-4 and TRBJ1-1; D is uncertain. CDR3 length equals 11 residues. Trimming pared 8 bases from V and 5 bases from J, leaving 9 bases between.